This T cell receptor (beta chain) was found in a study of identical twins' blood T cells. V gave up 10 bases and J gave up 2 bases; unmatched junction bases: 4. The CDR3 runs 13 residues. Germline V gene sequence: CDR1 MNHNY, CDR2 SVGAGI (reference sequence). The donors were healthy female monozygous twins, three pairs in total. TCR cDNA libraries were made from RNA using a previously described, modified protocol. Original handling: Clonotypes per individual ranged from about 90,000 to nearly 500,000. TCRdb fed the 5' RACE reads into MiXCR, producing one record per CDR3 protein. V and J calls and clone size were set by TCRdb, not the authors. The table lists 350,000 to 450,000 distinct CDR3 sequences, 28% of them singletons. Details on this clonotype: Its antigen is currently unknown.

Study-wide results and caveats: Abundant TCRbeta CDR3s overlapped more between twins than with unrelated donors.

Source material: PBMCs. The V gene is TRBV6-6, the J gene TRBJ2-1; 8 nucleotides agree with TRBD1. This receptor was obtained from a woman aged 18-50 years in good health. CDR3 in DNA: TGTGCCATCTGGACAGGGCCCTACAATGAGCAGTTCTTC. This codes for CAIWTGPYNEQFF.